This T cell receptor (beta chain) was documented in a study of response to subunit inactivated influenza vaccine. Study-level results: The authors suggested that every seasonal influenza vaccination recruits few new T cells.

J gave up 8 bases and V 6 bases, and 10 bases lay outside the gene matches. CDR1 SGHDT and CDR2 YYEEEE come from the germline V gene. This CDR3 has 13 amino acids. TCRdb ran MiXCR on the RT-PCR reads and lists one entry per CDR3 protein. The profile covers fewer than 800,000 distinct CDR3 sequences, with about 15% appearing a single time and about 9.9% taken by the ten largest. This clonotype was picked up a small number of times. The antigen is undetermined. The TCR sequence derives from a man aged 50 to 59 who received an inactivated influenza vaccine. The source material was PBMCs from blood, sampled about 13 days after vaccination. The chain joins TRBV5-6 to TRBJ2-5; 7 nucleotides line up with TRBD1. The DNA for the CDR3 is TGTGCCAGCAACCCCGGGACAGTCACTACCCAGTACTTC. It translates to CASNPGTVTTQYF.